This section outlines one T cell receptor (beta chain) sequence together with its context. This specimen belongs to a study of blood T cells in healthy people across ages. CDR1 and CDR2 (germline): ENHRY, SYGVKD. The length of the CDR3 is 14 residues. A sample-barcoded 5' primer and a J-beta primer mix were used in a second PCR of about 6 to 11 cycles. TCRdb fed the 5' RACE reads into MiXCR, producing one record per CDR3 protein. The data contain about 1.1 million distinct CDR3 sequences, less than 45% of them singletons. The clonotype originates from a man younger than 30 in good health. The chain joins TRBV10-3 to TRBJ2-4, with 9 bases that match TRBD1. The better agreement between TRBJ2-5 and the DNA end casts doubt on the J call. Sequencing was done on a sample of blood. The CDR3: CAISVDRGQETQYF. The CDR3 bases are TGTGCCATCAGTGTGGACAGGGGCCAAGAGACCCAGTACTTC.